This TCR beta chain appears in the sequencing data of a study of shared clonotypes between healthy human individuals. Study as a whole: The composition of the donors was a couple of women and a few men aged 18 to 49.

The donors were all Caucasian adults (living in Nashville, Tennessee). Genomic DNA from each subset was divided evenly over several immunoSEQ plates. Ten immunoSEQ deep assay plates were used by the authors to sequence unsorted PBMC DNA. Sequencing used immunoSEQ multiplex PCR; TCRdb keeps in-frame clones, though not all of them. The sample comprises roughly 490,000 clones, less than 80% of which are singletons, and about 12% rests with the top ten. The CDR3 sequence is 14 residues long. Trimming stripped 4 bases from V and 1 base from J, with 10 bases between. Germline V gives CDR1 LNHDA, CDR2 SQIVND (reference sequence).

The receptor's source is a woman aged 40 to 49 in good health. Some clones in this sample may be carry-over from other donors' samples. The sample taken for sequencing was PBMCs. This chain links TRBV19 with TRBJ2-5; no definite D call. DNA for the CDR3: TGTGCCAGTAGTAGTTTCGGCAGCCAAGAGACCCAGTACTTC. Amino acid sequence: CASSSFGSQETQYF.